This T cell receptor beta chain was captured in a study of T cell clones after liver transplantation. As for the study in general: A pre-transplant mixed lymphocyte reaction with TCRbeta sequencing defined graft-donor-reactive clones followed in post-transplant blood. Whole-study results and caveats: Migration into the graft, not deletion, may explain lost graft donor-reactive T cells.

CDR1 and CDR2 (germline): SEHNR, FQNEAQ (reference sequence). The CDR3 totals 15 residues. V trimming: 6 bases; J trimming: 6 bases; junction bases outside the gene matches: 10. The table lists this clone with a few counts. Its antigen is unidentified. Generated by immunoSEQ multiplex PCR, the TCRdb table keeps only in-frame clones and is missing some. The table records 65,000 to 85,000 clones, under 90% of them present only once. CD3+CD4+ and CD3+CD8+ cells were FACS-sorted from thawed unstimulated PBMCs. The origin of this receptor is a human patient who received a liver transplant. These T cells may partly come from the graft donor. V gene TRBV7-9 combines with J gene TRBJ2-5, with 10 bases matching TRBD1. The specimen comprised CD4+ T cells from blood, sampled about 50 months after liver transplant. This CDR3 reads CASRLPGTGEQTQYF. The CDR3 DNA is TGTGCCAGCAGGTTACCCGGGACAGGGGAACAGACCCAGTACTTC.